The clone carrying this TCR beta chain came up a few times. Its antigen is unidentified. V was clipped by 1 base and J by 9 bases, with 13 bases between them. CDR1 is MDHEN and CDR2 is SYDVKM in the germline V gene. The CDR3 has 15 amino acids. These data come from a study of blood T cells in healthy people across ages. Study-wide context: Using template switching, researchers captured about one barcoded beta molecule for each two T cells.

Healthy individuals of Caucasian origin from Russia, aged roughly 6 to 95, served as donors. A second about 7 to 11 cycle PCR used barcoded and J-beta primers. MiXCR, run by TCRdb on the 5' RACE reads, gives a single entry per CDR3 protein. The table has fewer than 2 million distinct CDR3 sequences, about 39% seen once. General observations from the study: Possibly, changes in expanded clonotypes were confounded because donor CMV status was unknown.

This rearrangement joins TRBV28 to TRBJ1-6; D is ambiguous. The sequencing sample was made of blood. This clonotype originated in a human donor in good health. CDR3 in DNA: TGTGCCAGCAGTTTATCACCAGAAACAAGTTCACCCCTCCACTTT. Protein: CASSLSPETSSPLHF.